This T cell receptor beta chain was recorded in a study of human CD8 memory T cell subsets. Investigators built TCR beta libraries using UMI-labeled 5' RACE. TCRdb re-called the 5' RACE reads; one entry per CDR3 protein, DNA not given. This sample's table has 6,500 to 7,000 distinct CDR3 sequences. This CDR3 spans 15 amino acids. The germline CDR1 and CDR2 sequences are SNHLY and FYNNEI. This clonotype originated in a human donor in good health. V is TRBV2 and J is TRBJ2-7; TCRdb gives TRBD2 as the D gene, but with no DNA this cannot be confirmed. Sequencing was performed on CD8+ stem-like memory T cells (TSCM and TCM) sorted from PBMCs. Indicated subset: stem-like memory CD8 T cells (TSTEM), CCR7+ PD-1- TIGIT-. CDR3 residues: CASSVTGRETDEQYF.